This T cell receptor (beta chain) was sequenced during a study of T-cell reconstitution after alpha-beta-depleted transplantation in children. Concerning this clonotype itself: What it binds is unknown.

TCRbeta library preparation incorporated unique molecular identifiers. In TCRdb, the PCR reads were re-called with MiXCR into one record per CDR3 protein. The sample has approximately 97,000 distinct CDR3 sequences; about 8% are singletons. Notes on the study in general: T-cell counts and diversity at one year following transplant were attributed mainly to newly produced T cells.

The CDR3 extends over 14 amino acids. V lost 0 bases and J 4 bases, leaving 7 bases between the germline ends. Germline CDR1 MNHEY, CDR2 SVGAGI. This TCR derives from a boy aged 2 to 10 with acute lymphoblastic leukemia, due to receive a stem cell transplant. The chain combines TRBV6-5 with TRBJ1-5; D is perhaps TRBD1 (5 bases). This specimen was PBMCs, taken before TCRalphabeta/CD19-depleted stem cell transplant. For the CDR3, the DNA is TGTGCCAGCAGTTACTCGCGGGGGAATCAGCCCCAGCATTTT. Protein sequence: CASSYSRGNQPQHF.